The clone carrying this T cell receptor (beta chain) has at least ten counts. Its antigen remains unidentified. TCRdb redid the calling of the 5' RACE reads with MiXCR, one entry per CDR3 protein. The profile shows hundreds of thousands of distinct CDR3 sequences, roughly an eighth of them singletons. CDR3 length: 15 residues. V lost 3 bases, J lost 2 bases, and 8 bases lay in between. The germline V gene has CDR1 SGHTA and CDR2 FQGNSA. The data belong to a study of T cells after yellow fever vaccination. General observations from the study: Researchers noted that a small share of clonotypes showed up in both CD4 and CD8 compartments.

J is TRBJ2-6 and V is TRBV7-2; D may be TRBD2 (6 bases). This sequence was found in a man aged 25-45 years who received the YFV17D yellow fever vaccine. The material sequenced was PBMCs, taken on the day of the yellow fever booster vaccination. The CDR3 here is CASSFGGAGANVLTF. For the CDR3, the DNA is TGTGCCAGCAGCTTCGGGGGAGCTGGGGCCAACGTCCTGACTTTC.